Listed below are T cell receptor beta chains from one sample, sequenced in a study of T cells expressing NK-cell markers. TCRdb reprocessed the 5' RACE reads and keeps a single row for each CDR3 protein, giving no DNA. This table holds fewer than 550,000 distinct CDR3 sequences. Sequencing used blood T cells: a sorted CD56 or NKG2C T cell subset, CD4+ or CD8+ T cells, or bulk PBMC T cells (not recorded which). The receptors stem from a woman in her forties or fifties in good health. CDR3s include the opening cysteine and the closing phenylalanine or tryptophan. The order of the fields is J gene, V gene, CDR3 protein.

>TRBJ2-2|TRBV6-6
CASKGVAITGELFF
>TRBJ2-3|TRBV7-3
CASSFSWNTDTQYF
>TRBJ2-5|TRBV29-1
CSVDLDSSGETQYF
>TRBJ2-3|TRBV19
CASSMGAGLGTDTQYF
>TRBJ1-1|TRBV5-1
CASSLVAGRGGTEAFF
>TRBJ2-2|TRBV12-3/TRBV12-4
CASKPQTTNTGELFF
>TRBJ2-5|TRBV24-1
CATSDNRRGGETQYF
>TRBJ2-7|TRBV2
CASNRAGTSYEQYF
>TRBJ2-2|TRBV24-1
CATSVEGVRELFF
>TRBJ2-1|TRBV11-3
CASSLEGVLGGSLDEQFF
>TRBJ2-1|TRBV5-1
CASSLVEGEQFF
>TRBJ2-3|TRBV3-1
CASSSRQLTDTQYF
>TRBJ1-4|TRBV4-1
CASSQHPGPANEKLFF
>TRBJ2-1|TRBV10-3
CAISESGRDPKDEQFF
>TRBJ2-4|TRBV7-8
CASSHSSITPAKNIQYF
>TRBJ2-5|TRBV20-1
CSARGRDETQYF
>TRBJ1-6|TRBV5-1
CASSPYRASNSPLHF
>TRBJ2-7|TRBV10-3
CAISINTGNEQYF
>TRBJ1-3|TRBV10-3
CAIATLGTGGLAGNTIYF
>TRBJ2-2|TRBV4-1
CASSQEWLASRELFF
>TRBJ1-1|TRBV6-2/TRBV6-3
CAISSGDTEAFF
>TRBJ2-2|TRBV5-6
CASSLTWTATGELFF
>TRBJ2-3|TRBV11-2
CASSLGQVGMDTQYF
>TRBJ2-5|TRBV20-1
CSARVRSEETQYF
>TRBJ2-7|TRBV29-1
CSAEDSHYEQYF
>TRBJ2-3|TRBV5-1
CASSWGGKTDTQYF
>TRBJ1-3|TRBV3-1
CASSQDRAFSSGNTIYF
>TRBJ1-1|TRBV7-8
CASSLALMGTEAFF
>TRBJ2-7|TRBV14
CASSQRQASPYEQYF
>TRBJ1-1|TRBV21-1
CASSPPTGGSEAFF
>TRBJ2-1|TRBV9
CASSAIGTSGSDEQFF
>TRBJ2-7|TRBV4-1
CASSQVSSSSYEQYF
>TRBJ1-1|TRBV15
CATSREADTEAFF
>TRBJ1-1|TRBV5-1
CASSSFGGNTEAFF
>TRBJ1-6|TRBV28
CASSSPTEGSPLHF
>TRBJ2-5|TRBV10-3
CAISPGGQETQYF
>TRBJ1-1|TRBV6-5
CASSRLQGVGTEAFF
>TRBJ1-2|TRBV29-1
CSVGLEHNYGYTF
>TRBJ2-3|TRBV11-2
CASSLPSGRARPDTQYF
>TRBJ2-3|TRBV12-3/TRBV12-4
CASTPRHSPLTQYF
>TRBJ2-7|TRBV7-3
CASSEDYPYEQYF
>TRBJ1-6|TRBV4-1
CASSQGKGQGAKDNSPLHF
>TRBJ1-4|TRBV10-1
CASSEKSQAGEKLFF
>TRBJ2-5|TRBV20-1
CSAGRAGGRETQYF
>TRBJ1-2|TRBV12-3/TRBV12-4
CASSQRGAPNYGYTF
>TRBJ2-5|TRBV7-2
CASSLGGERVGKTQYF
>TRBJ2-1|TRBV28
CASSLNYNEQFF
>TRBJ1-5|TRBV20-1
CSAREGQGLNQPQHF